Listed here is a single T cell receptor beta chain. The data stem from a study of blood T cell repertoires in COVID-19. In the original processing: Nucleated cell counts were estimated from reference gene primer amplification. Profiling relied on immunoSEQ multiplex PCR, and the TCRdb table lists in-frame clones only, not all of them. V, J and clone size were drawn from that table, and D and trimming were deduced from the DNA. Among roughly 220,000 clones listed, under 90% were seen once. The CDR3 has 15 amino acids. V was clipped by 2 bases and J by 1 base, with 8 bases between them. Germline CDR1 KGHSH, CDR2 LQKENI.

Sequencing was carried out using peripheral blood. The J gene is TRBJ2-2, the V gene TRBV18; the D gene is possibly TRBD2 (5 bases). The sequence came from a man aged 25-40 years with active or convalescent COVID-19. CDR3 residues: CASSPEGRNTGELFF. CDR3 sequence (DNA): TGTGCCAGCTCACCAGAGGGTCGGAACACCGGGGAGCTGTTTTTT. The variable domain in full, completed from reference TRBV18 and TRBJ2-2, reads NAGVMQNPRHLVRRRGQEARLRCSPMKGHSHVYWYRQLPEEGLKFMVYLQKENIIDESGMPKERFSAEFPKEGPSILRIQQVVRGDSAAYFCASSPEGRNTGELFFGEGSRLTVL.